These T cell receptor beta chains were read from a single sample in a study of blood T cell repertoires in COVID-19. The method was immunoSEQ multiplex PCR; TCRdb's version includes in-frame clones alone and lacks a portion of them. Of over 200,000 clones listed, approximately 82% are singletons. The specimen was PBMCs or T cells enriched from blood (not recorded which). The receptor set was obtained from a man aged 35 to 55 who had recovered from COVID-19. The CDR3 runs from the conserved cysteine through the conserved F or W. A D gene is named only where the DNA matches it firmly. Clone size is given for some rows only: seen once, a few or many times, or a class if the clone is expanded.

j_call clone_size d_call v_call cdr3_aa cdr3_nt
TRBJ2-2 NA TRBD2 TRBV7-3 CASSPAGDTTGELFF TGTGCCAGCAGCCCGGCGGGGGATACTACCGGGGAGCTGTTTTTT
TRBJ2-3 NA TRBD1 TRBV18 CASSYKRDSPTDTQYF TGTGCCAGCTCATATAAAAGGGACAGTCCCACAGATACGCAGTATTTT
TRBJ1-6 NA NA TRBV27 CASSPPRSPLHF TGTGCCAGCAGTCCACCCCGGTCACCCCTCCACTTT
TRBJ2-1 once TRBD2 TRBV30 CAWSGRGGSLNEQFF TGTGCCTGGAGTGGCCGGGGCGGGAGCCTAAATGAGCAGTTCTTC
TRBJ1-2 NA NA TRBV9 CASSLRGGNYGYTF TGTGCCAGCAGCCTCCGAGGAGGGAACTATGGCTACACCTTC
TRBJ1-2 once NA TRBV3-1/TRBV3-2 CASSYGQPNYGYTF TGTGCCAGCAGCTACGGACAGCCTAACTATGGCTACACCTTC
TRBJ1-3 NA TRBD1 TRBV6-5 CASCPGGQSHTIYF TGTGCCAGCTGCCCAGGGGGCCAGTCGCACACCATATATTTT
TRBJ2-3 once TRBD2 TRBV29-1 CSFSGRPSSTDTQYF TGCAGCTTTAGCGGGAGGCCCTCTTCCACAGATACGCAGTATTTT
TRBJ1-1 few NA TRBV19 CASSYLGGSTEAFF TGTGCCAGTAGTTACCTCGGGGGTAGCACTGAAGCTTTCTTT
TRBJ1-1 NA TRBD1 TRBV5-6 CASSLGTGPGGAFF TGTGCCAGCAGCTTGGGGACAGGGCCGGGTGGGGCTTTCTTT
TRBJ2-5 NA TRBD1 TRBV28 CASRGQGAGETQYF TGTGCCAGCAGAGGACAGGGAGCGGGCGAGACCCAGTACTTC
TRBJ1-5 few TRBD1 TRBV30 CAWSVGDRGSYQPQHF TGTGCCTGGAGTGTGGGGGACAGGGGATCCTATCAGCCCCAGCATTTT
TRBJ1-4 NA NA TRBV19 CATNSDSDEKLFF TGTGCCACCAATTCCGACTCGGATGAAAAACTGTTTTTT
TRBJ1-1 NA NA TRBV7-2 CASSLVEETEAFF TGTGCCAGCAGCTTAGTGGAGGAGACTGAAGCTTTCTTT
TRBJ1-2 NA NA TRBV2 CALGGGADYGYTF TGTGCCCTAGGGGGAGGGGCTGACTATGGCTACACCTTC
TRBJ2-1 NA NA TRBV7-6 CASSLAGRDFWSEQFF TGTGCCAGCAGCTTAGCCGGCCGGGACTTCTGGAGTGAGCAGTTCTTC
TRBJ2-1 few TRBD2 TRBV3-1/TRBV3-2 CASSQVGGNEQFF TGTGCCAGCAGCCAGGTGGGGGGGAATGAGCAGTTCTTC
TRBJ2-5 few TRBD2 TRBV7-2 CASARGGYGETQYF TGTGCCAGCGCTCGCGGGGGGTATGGGGAGACCCAGTACTTC
TRBJ1-6 NA NA TRBV12-3/TRBV12-4 CASRRPGPLHF TGTGCCAGCAGGAGACCGGGACCCCTCCACTTT
TRBJ2-1 once TRBD2 TRBV20-1 CSAGGRGHYNEQFF TGCAGTGCTGGTGGGAGGGGCCACTACAATGAGCAGTTCTTC
TRBJ1-1 few TRBD1 TRBV10-3 CATRQGQNTEAFF TGTGCCACACGACAGGGCCAGAACACTGAAGCTTTCTTT
TRBJ2-5 NA TRBD1 TRBV7-6 CASSLGDRGGETQYF TGTGCCAGCAGCTTAGGGGACAGGGGGGGAGAGACCCAGTACTTC
TRBJ2-1 NA NA TRBV3-1/TRBV3-2 CASSQEGPGSNEQFF TGTGCCAGCAGCCAAGAAGGCCCGGGGAGCAATGAGCAGTTCTTC
TRBJ2-3 NA TRBD2 TRBV9 CASSVAISGGTDTQYF TGTGCCAGCAGCGTAGCTATAAGCGGGGGCACAGATACGCAGTATTTT
TRBJ1-2 once NA TRBV7-2 CASSLAGNRGYGYTF TGTGCCAGCAGCTTAGCTGGCAATCGTGGCTATGGCTACACCTTC